The 8 T cell receptor beta chains given below trace back to one sample, sequenced in a study of glioma-infiltrating T cells. TCR alpha and beta CDR3 regions were amplified from RNA using iRepertoire nested multiplex PCR. In TCRdb, the multiplex PCR reads were re-called with MiXCR into one record per CDR3 protein. Among over 130,000 distinct CDR3 sequences listed, approximately 39% were seen once. The sample was glioma tissue, nonneoplastic brain tissue, or PBMCs (not recorded which). All receptors derive from a human donor with low-grade glioma or glioblastoma, undergoing nonglioma brain surgery, or in good health (not recorded which).

The chain carries TRBV18 and TRBJ2-3; D is uncertain. The V gene's germline CDR1 is KGHSH and CDR2 LQKENI. The CDR3 extends over 14 amino acids. The V gene lost 1 base and the J gene lost 0 bases, with 5 bases spanning the gap. The CDR3 protein is CASSPQTSTDTQYF. The CDR3 bases are TGTGCCAGCTCACCACAAACTAGCACAGATACGCAGTATTTT.

This clonotype was seen more than once but under ten times. This chain joins TRBV7-2 and TRBJ2-7; 7 bases match TRBD2. The CDR3 runs 14 residues. J was trimmed by 5 bases and V by 1 base; bases with no gene match: 5. CDR1 and CDR2 from the germline V gene are SGHTA and FQGNSA. CDR3 nucleotides: TGTGCCAGCAGCTTAGGGTGGGGGGGTGACGAGCAGTACTTC. Protein sequence: CASSLGWGGDEQYF.

The rearrangement links TRBV5-5 to TRBJ2-3; 9 nucleotides match TRBD2. Trimming removed 3 bases from V and 4 bases from J; junction bases left unmatched: 6. This CDR3 comprises 15 residues. Germline V gene sequence: CDR1 SGHKS, CDR2 YYEKEE (reference sequence). Here the CDR3 reads CASSSLSGGSDTQYF. The CDR3 coding sequence is TGTGCCAGCAGCTCCCTTAGCGGGGGATCAGATACGCAGTATTTT.

Of note for this clonotype: One junction end does not reproduce the germline sequence, and a read error may be involved. The chain has TRBV15 and TRBJ1-5, with D tentatively TRBD1 (5 bases). CDR1 is LNHNV, CDR2 YYDKDF, per germline (reference sequence). The CDR3 has 14 amino acids. The CDR3 protein is CATSRDRVSQPKHF. For the CDR3, the DNA is TGTGCCACCAGCAGAGACAGGGTCTCTCAGCCCAAGCATTTT.

The sample holds a few counts of this clonotype. The CDR3 DNA is TGCGCCAGCAGCCACCTCGACCAAGAGACCCAGTACTTC. Protein sequence: CASSHLDQETQYF. The gene calls are TRBV4-1 and TRBJ2-5, with D unclear. From germline, CDR1 is MGHRA and CDR2 YSYEKL. V was cut by 3 bases and J by 0 bases, with 5 bases left in between. The CDR3 is made up of 13 amino acids.

A few counts support this clonotype. V and J are TRBV27 and TRBJ1-6, with 11 bases aligning to TRBD1. Germline CDR1 is MNHEY and CDR2 is SMNVEV (reference sequence). This CDR3 contains 15 residues. V gave up 3 bases and J gave up 9 bases; unmatched junction bases: 4. The DNA for the CDR3 is TGTGCCAGCAGTTTGGAGGACAGGGGGCTTTCACCCCTCCACTTT. Amino acids: CASSLEDRGLSPLHF.

The chain links TRBV6-1 to TRBJ1-1; TRBD1 is a possible D gene (6 bases). V gave up 6 bases and J gave up 7 bases, with 15 bases separating them. This CDR3 spans 13 amino acids. From germline, CDR1 is MNHNS and CDR2 SASEGT. CDR3 sequence: CASSRGQPDEAFF. In DNA form, the CDR3 reads TGTGCCAGCAGCCGCGGACAGCCCGATGAAGCTTTCTTT.

The rearrangement links TRBV6-1 to TRBJ2-7, with 9 bases aligning to TRBD1. V was pared by 5 bases and J by 5 bases, with 7 bases of the junction left unmatched. This CDR3 spans 14 amino acids. Germline loops: CDR1 MNHNS, CDR2 SASEGT. The CDR3: CASSYGDRAHEQYF. CDR3 coding DNA: TGTGCCAGCAGTTATGGGGACAGGGCGCACGAGCAGTACTTC.